These 20 T cell receptor beta chains were all obtained from the same sample, sequenced in a study of CD8 T cells in Susac syndrome. The authors reverse transcribed about 0.5 to 1 ug RNA with random hexamers. TCRdb reanalysed the immunoSEQ multiplex PCR reads using MiXCR and keeps one entry per CDR3 protein. The sample gives 150,000 to 200,000 distinct CDR3 sequences, roughly 94% of which show up once; about 0.089% is in the top ten. The source material was CD4+ T cells from PBMCs. Receptor source: a human donor with multiple sclerosis.

The chain couples TRBV27 to TRBJ1-4, with a possible D match to TRBD1 (5 bases). There are 13 residues in the CDR3. V shed 10 bases and J shed 3 bases, with 12 bases lying between them. The germline gives CDR1 MNHEY, CDR2 SMNVEV (reference sequence). The CDR3 coding sequence is TGTGCCACCAAAAGGGGCCCTAATGAAAAACTGTTTTTT. It specifies CATKRGPNEKLFF.

This CDR3 is CASSVALAEETQYF. The CDR3 nucleotides are TGTGCCAGCAGCGTAGCATTAGCGGAAGAGACCCAGTACTTC. The chain uses TRBV9 and TRBJ2-5, with TRBD2 as a possible D gene (6 bases). Germline lookup yields CDR1 SGDLS and CDR2 YYNGEE. Trimming took off 0 bases at V and 3 bases at J, with 9 bases between the two ends. This CDR3 comprises 14 residues.

The genes are TRBV20-1 and TRBJ2-3, with 7 positions matching TRBD1. The CDR3 consists of 14 residues. V dropped 6 bases and J dropped 2; count of bases not matched to a gene: 8. Germline assignment: CDR1 DFQATT and CDR2 SNEGSKA (reference sequence). The CDR3 DNA reads TGCAGTGCCCAGGGACAGTCCACCACAGATACGCAGTATTTT. Translated: CSAQGQSTTDTQYF.

This chain joins TRBV10-2 and TRBJ2-7; TRBD1 matches at 7 bases. V lost 6 bases, J lost 7 bases, and 12 bases stayed unmatched. Germline CDR1 WSHSY, CDR2 SAAADI. CDR3 length: 14 amino acids. CDR3 in amino acids: CASRPTGFMGEQYF. DNA of the CDR3: TGCGCCAGCAGACCGACAGGGTTTATGGGAGAGCAGTACTTC.

This clonotype was found once. V and J are TRBV25-1 and TRBJ2-7; 9 bases are a match to TRBD1. The germline V gene encodes CDR1 MGHDK and CDR2 SYGVNS. V shed 4 bases, J shed 4 bases, and the junction held 8 bases outside the gene matches. This CDR3 is built from 15 residues. The CDR3: CASSASGTGLYEQYF. For the CDR3, the DNA is TGTGCCAGCAGTGCGTCCGGGACAGGGTTGTACGAGCAGTACTTC.

V is TRBV5-1 and J is TRBJ2-1, with 12 bases that match TRBD2. Germline V gene data show CDR1 as SGHRS and CDR2 as YFSETQ. The V and J ends lost 4 bases and 0 bases, in that order; junction bases with no gene match: 8. The CDR3 length is 18 residues. For the CDR3, the DNA is TGCGCCAGCAGCGACCCTAGCGGGGGGGGGAGCTCCTACAATGAGCAGTTCTTC. Its protein product is CASSDPSGGGSSYNEQFF.

V is TRBV5-1 and J is TRBJ2-7, with TRBD1 as a possible D gene (5 bases). This CDR3 is 13 amino acids long. Trimming cost V 5 bases and J 6 bases, with 15 bases left between them. Germline assignment: CDR1 SGHRS and CDR2 YFSETQ. CDR3 in amino acids: CASSTGARFEQYF. In DNA, the CDR3 is TGCGCCAGCAGTACTGGGGCCAGATTCGAGCAGTACTTC.

The chain links TRBV9 to TRBJ1-2; D ambiguous. V gave up 5 bases and J gave up 8 bases, with 16 bases separating them. The V gene's germline CDR1 is SGDLS and CDR2 YYNGEE. This CDR3 comprises 13 residues. This CDR3 reads CASSLNWQSGYTF. DNA of the CDR3: TGTGCCAGCAGTCTTAATTGGCAGTCCGGCTACACCTTC.

This chain links TRBV5-1 with TRBJ1-5; maybe TRBD1 (6 bases). CDR3 length: 13 residues. Germline CDR1 is SGHRS and CDR2 is YFSETQ. V was pared by 5 bases and J by 3 bases, with 9 bases between. DNA of the CDR3: TGCGCCAGCAGGGCAGGGGACAATCAGCCCCAGCATTTT. It translates to CASRAGDNQPQHF.

For the CDR3, the DNA is TGTGCCAGCAGTTACCCGTATGACCAGTACTTC. This translates into CASSYPYDQYF. The rearrangement uses TRBV6-2 or TRBV6-3 and TRBJ2-5; D not resolved. The CDR3 totals 11 residues. The germline CDR1 and CDR2 sequences are MNHEY and SVGEGT. The V and J ends lost 2 bases and 10 bases respectively, with 8 bases between them.

The chain carries TRBV19 and TRBJ2-3, with 8 nucleotides matching TRBD2. V trimming: 5 bases; J trimming: 1 base; junction bases outside the gene matches: 5. The CDR3 is 15 amino acids. Germline CDR1 and CDR2: LNHDA and SQIVND (reference sequence). The CDR3 spells CASSSTSGRTDTQYF. In DNA, the CDR3 is TGTGCCAGTAGTTCAACTAGCGGCCGCACAGATACGCAGTATTTT.

The chain employs TRBV10-1 and TRBJ2-7, with D possibly being TRBD1 (6 bases). Germline CDR1 and CDR2: WNHNN and SYGVQD (reference sequence). Trimming took 6 bases from V and 5 from J, leaving 11 bases between them. The CDR3 has 12 amino acids. This chain's CDR3 is CASSGTKNEQYF. In nucleotides, the CDR3 is TGCGCCAGCAGCGGGACAAAAAACGAGCAGTACTTC.

This clonotype occurred a few times. V and J are TRBV5-4 and TRBJ2-3; tentative D call: TRBD2 (6 bases). Trimming pared 2 bases from V and 5 bases from J, leaving 12 bases between. CDR1 is SGHNT, CDR2 YYREEE, per germline (reference sequence). This CDR3 spans 14 amino acids. In DNA, the CDR3 is TGTGCCAGCAGCTTACGGGACTCGGGAGATACGCAGTATTTT. The encoded protein is CASSLRDSGDTQYF.

The chain joins TRBV27 to TRBJ2-2, with D maybe TRBD2 (5 bases). V dropped 6 bases and J dropped 11 bases, with 19 bases sitting between them. The germline gives CDR1 MNHEY, CDR2 SMNVEV (reference sequence). The CDR3 consists of 14 residues. The DNA for the CDR3 is TGTGCCAGCAGGCGCAAACCCTCACCGGGAGAGCTGTTTTTT. It yields the protein CASRRKPSPGELFF.

This chain joins TRBV5-1 and TRBJ2-3; 12 bases align to TRBD2. V shed 7 bases and J 2 bases; nucleotides not matched to a gene: 2. Per germline, CDR1 SGHRS and CDR2 YFSETQ. This CDR3 spans 14 amino acids. This CDR3 reads CASGLAGTTDTQYF. The CDR3 nucleotides are TGCGCCAGCGGACTAGCGGGGACCACAGATACGCAGTATTTT. Full variable domain (missing parts from reference TRBV5-1 and TRBJ2-3): KAGVTQTPRYLIKTRGQQVTLSCSPISGHRSVSWYQQTPGQGLQFLFEYFSETQRNKGNFPGRFSGRQFSNSRSEMNVSTLELGDSALYLCASGLAGTTDTQYFGPGTRLTVL.

This sequence joins TRBV6-6 and TRBJ2-5, with 8 positions matching TRBD2. With 7 bases clipped from V and 5 bases from J, the junction kept 6 bases outside the gene matches. The CDR3 consists of 13 residues. Germline-derived CDR1 and CDR2 are MNHNY and SVGAGI (reference sequence). CDR3 sequence reads: CASIKAGVETQYF. The CDR3 DNA is TGTGCCAGCATAAAAGCGGGGGTGGAGACCCAGTACTTC.

This chain connects TRBV10-3 to TRBJ2-5; TRBD2 might be the D (5 bases). In germline, CDR1 is ENHRY, CDR2 SYGVKD. V lost 1 base and J lost 6, with 15 bases in between. The CDR3 contains 15 residues. CDR3 loop: CAISEYEGAWQTQYF. The DNA for the CDR3 is TGTGCCATCAGTGAGTACGAGGGAGCTTGGCAGACCCAGTACTTC.

This CDR3 reads CSAPGQGSGYGYTF. The CDR3 DNA reads as TGCAGTGCCCCGGGACAGGGGAGCGGCTATGGCTACACCTTC. The V gene is TRBV20-1, the J gene TRBJ1-2, with 10 nucleotides matching TRBD1. The CDR3 runs to 14 residues. CDR1 and CDR2 (germline): DFQATT, SNEGSKA (reference sequence). V gave up 6 bases and J gave up 4 bases; unmatched junction bases: 8.

The chain joins TRBV27 to TRBJ2-5; 10 positions match TRBD1. This CDR3 has 16 amino acids. V gave up 8 bases and J gave up 5 bases; unmatched junction bases: 14. Germline V gene sequence: CDR1 MNHEY, CDR2 SMNVEV (reference sequence). The CDR3 loop is CASSLSTGGGWETQYF. CDR3 DNA: TGTGCCAGCTCCCTTTCGACAGGGGGCGGCTGGGAGACCCAGTACTTC.

This clonotype was seen a handful of times. This chain uses TRBV7-9 with TRBJ2-5; 11 nucleotides line up with TRBD1. The CDR3 consists of 15 residues. V shed 1 base, J shed 2 bases, and the junction held 0 bases outside the gene matches. Germline CDR1 is SEHNR and CDR2 is FQNEAQ (reference sequence). Here the CDR3 reads CASSLGDRGQETQYF. The CDR3 region has the DNA TGTGCCAGCAGCTTAGGGGACAGGGGGCAAGAGACCCAGTACTTC.